This T cell receptor beta chain was found in a study of cytomegalovirus exposure and HLA in healthy donors (dated by TCRdb to 2016 to 2017). At the level of the whole study: An earlier analysis of 587 of the donors reported about 250 Gb of sequence data and 117 million unique TCR beta sequences from 150 million to 200 million T cells. An early release covering roughly 600 HLA-typed donors comprised approximately 290 gigabases of sequencing data and 85 million to 100 million unique TCR sequences. Of the roughly 390 genotyped donors, over 70% fell in the genetic ancestry cluster associated with self-reported Caucasian donors. The study aimed to test whether signatures of past pathogen exposure could be identified by cataloging public T cell receptors. The study profiled the T cell repertoires of 666 subjects by immunosequencing and related them to cytomegalovirus serostatus. In addition to the first cohort of around 670 subjects, a separate validation cohort of 120 different subjects was used. To predict cytomegalovirus infection status, the study brought together high-throughput TCR immunosequencing, statistical association of individual TCRs with disease status, and machine learning. To study patterns of TCR occurrence, a later analysis re-analyzed previously published TCR beta repertoires from 666 donors and added high-resolution HLA genotyping. Rather than drawing on any new phenotypic data, the later analysis identified candidate immune exposures from TCR beta sequences and the way those sequences occurred across donors. In an earlier analysis of 500 to 650 of the donors, high-throughput TCR beta sequencing was used to judge whether each TCR beta V gene segment behaved as functional or pseudogenic. Alongside the repertoire data, information on donor age, sex, ethnicity and CMV serostatus was compiled. A later genetic analysis used genome-wide SNP genotypes for about three fifths of the 666 donors, treating that subset as a discovery cohort. Every repertoire in the discovery cohort had been generated on one and the same sequencing platform. Class I and class II HLA loci were covered by the typing at four-digit resolution. Typing coverage differed by locus: A, B, C, DRB1 and DQB1 were typed in roughly 620-630 donors, DQA1 in 522, DPA1 in approximately 610, and DPB1 in 400 to 480. A few DR-DQ haplotypes were treated as single units for association and clustering because of strong linkage in the cohort. On average, roughly 240,000 unique TCR beta nucleotide sequences were sequenced per donor among about 400 genotyped donors of the cohort, with roughly 18% of those sequences being non-productive. Study-level results and caveats: Because counts were too low, roughly 16 rarely observed V segments, including chromosome 9 orphons, were left out of the earlier analysis of 587 of the donors. The authors suggested that the approach could potentially be generalized to other disease states and immunological phenotypes. An earlier analysis of several hundred of the donors showed that most TCR beta V segments appeared in productive rearrangements either about 90% or about 30% of the time, which broadly matched IMGT annotations. Correlated functional status among segregating V segments might reflect linkage disequilibrium, but an unknown experimental factor could not be ruled out. According to a later analysis, TCR association rates differed among HLA loci, with DRB1 alleles showing the most associated TCRs and HLA-C alleles showing the fewest. The sequencing pipeline was judged likely to have produced a cluster of highly shared sequence variants as a technical artifact. In this cohort, only TCR beta chains were sequenced, and detectable features were limited by the absence of alpha or paired-chain data. A further reported finding was that TCR beta sequences accurately predicted the HLA-A and HLA-B alleles for most subjects in the first cohort. Strong co-occurrence of HLA alleles, especially DR and DQ, made assigning TCR associations to individual alleles difficult. In a later analysis, most CMV-associated TCR beta chains were found to appear HLA-restricted, with HLA associations seemingly driven largely by CMV exposure. Most TCR sequences were observed very rarely across donors, whereas some public TCRs were present in many individuals. In a later genetic analysis, fewer N-insertions in productive TCRs were reported among donors in an Asian-associated ancestry cluster than the roughly 640-donor mean. Sequencing depth was assumed to be roughly uniform across donors in the presence/absence analyses, though that assumption may not hold. Immune exposure information for the cohort was limited to CMV serostatus. Because HLA typing was unavailable for some donors at each locus, only the typed subset was used in association tests. Compared with equally common non-associated chains, HLA-associated TCR beta chains in a later analysis were more clonally expanded and had lower generation probabilities. A total of 150 or so TCR beta chains were listed by the study as associated with cytomegalovirus. In vitro tests confirmed that a few of the cytomegalovirus-associated TCR beta chains recognize cytomegalovirus antigens. Several of the top co-occurrence clusters appeared to be linked to parvovirus B19, influenza, CMV and Epstein-Barr virus, according to a later analysis. Specific HLA alleles were associated with roughly 16,000 TCR beta sequences at a false discovery rate of 0.05 in a later analysis. In both the original and validation cohorts, the classifier was reported to diagnose cytomegalovirus status with high specificity and sensitivity. A later genetic analysis associated a missense DCLRE1C variant with V-gene and J-gene trimming of TCR beta chains, and an independent cohort replicated the association. The 87-base-pair reads could not distinguish some IMGT-functional V segments, including TRBV6-2 and TRBV6-3, so those segments were excluded.

The CDR3 contains 14 residues, cysteine and phenylalanine counted. Of the read, only the CDR3 DNA is kept; its 42 bases are in frame from base 1. V and J lose 6 bases and 2 bases, and a span of 14 bases separates them. CDR1 and CDR2 were assigned from the germline V gene as MDHEN and SYDVKM. Library creation used the immunoSEQ multiplex PCR assay. A mixture of 60 forward primers for TCR Vbeta segments and 13 reverse primers for TCR Jbeta segments was used in the multiplex PCR. Amplification of the CDR3 region of rearranged TCR beta genes was performed with a multiplex PCR assay on genomic DNA. Amplified TCR beta libraries were sequenced as 87-base-pair reads on the Illumina HiSeq System. The study's own analysis went as follows. In a later analysis, 77 million or so unique TCR beta chains were counted across the roughly 670 repertoires, and around 11 million of these chains were shared by at least two donors. A nearest-neighbor algorithm error-corrected the raw reads and collapsed the reads into unique sequences, merging closely related sequences to remove PCR and sequencing errors. To assign V, D and J gene segments, CDR3 sequences were aligned to IMGT reference sequences. For a sequence to be retained, at least a six-nucleotide match to both a V gene segment and a J gene segment was required. A rearrangement counted as productive if the CDR3 had no stop codons and remained in frame with V and J, and every other rearrangement counted as non-productive. Following IMGT convention, CDR3 was defined as the stretch from the second conserved V-encoded cysteine up to the conserved J-encoded phenylalanine. Sequences without an unambiguous match to a single V gene segment were excluded from the earlier analysis of about 640 of the donors. In an earlier analysis of roughly 500 of the donors, V segments were called functional above 56.7% productive rearrangements and were called segregating when the between-donor standard deviation exceeded 5%. A statistical classification framework was built to diagnose cytomegalovirus status from the catalog of TCR beta chain sequences. In a later analysis, TCR nucleotide sequences were compared against IMGT/GENE-DB human TR gene sequences so that V and J genes could be assigned. A later analysis assigned CDR3 sequences and most-parsimonious VDJ recombination scenarios with the TCRdist pipeline. In a later analysis, each TCR beta chain was defined by its CDR3 amino acid sequence together with its V-gene family, and reads without a unique V-gene family were excluded. As a way to deal with suspected cross-contamination and a sequencing artifact, a later analysis dropped approximately 590 nucleotide sequences that were highly shared and had low generation probability. In a later analysis, a clonal expansion index for each public chain was calculated from normalized within-repertoire ranks of inferred template counts. In a later analysis, generation probabilities were computed with a VDJ recombination model fitted to out-of-frame rearrangements, and the resulting probabilities were checked against IGoR. A later analysis scored TCR-TCR, TCR-HLA and TCR-CMV co-occurrence with hypergeometric tests, applying a repertoire-size bias correction to TCR pairs. A later analysis estimated false discovery rates by permuting HLA or CMV assignments 20 times. In a later analysis, co-occurring TCRs were grouped with DBSCAN, and TCRdist sequence similarity was added when clustering was performed within HLA-allele-positive subsets. Repertoires with fewer than 30,000 or more than 120,000 public chains, plus five repertoires with anomalous nucleotide sharing, were excluded from co-occurrence clustering. What TCRdb holds here is the immuneACCESS table cut down to in-frame rearrangements. Part of the clones is not present; checked against another copy, under half of the missing clones reflect an unresolved V gene, and the others are unexplained. That table is the source of V, J and clone size, and D and trimming were worked out from the DNA. This sample comprises about 160,000 clones, 80% to 90% of them detected only once. About 2.4% of the sample is held by the ten biggest clonotypes.

This clone showed up just once. Its antigen target is currently unknown. Base quality data are lacking; no much larger clone is found one base away. The cohort was made up of 666 healthy bone marrow donors. Cohort members were all nominally healthy when sampled, although unrecorded immune exposures were likely present. The donor tested CMV seronegative, placing the donor among the approximately 400 seronegative members of the cohort. Every donor gave a peripheral blood sample, and the peripheral blood mononuclear cells from that sample were used for TCR beta sequencing. The Qiagen DNeasy Blood Extraction Kit was used to extract genomic DNA from the blood cell samples.

The specimen sequenced was PBMCs. This receptor was taken from a male donor in good health and CMV-seronegative. Rearrangement joined TRBV28 to TRBJ2-7, with TRBD1 perhaps the D gene, on 5 matching bases. The CDR3 loop reads CASRGGRGTYEQYF. The nucleotide sequence is given as TGTGCCAGCAGGGGCGGAAGGGGCACCTACGAGCAGTACTTC.